Only a few counts were recorded for the clone carrying this T cell receptor (beta chain). Trimming removed 4 bases at V and 1 base at J, with 14 bases between. Germline V gives CDR1 SGHRS, CDR2 YFSETQ. This CDR3 has 15 residues. The data belong to a study of blood T cells in healthy people across ages. A second 7 to 11 cycle PCR used barcoded and J-beta primers. In TCRdb, the 5' RACE reads were re-called with MiXCR into one record per CDR3 protein. Seen here are about 800,000 distinct CDR3 sequences, about 25% observed once, and the top ten hold 3% to 4.5%. The data also belong to a second study, concerning T cells of mothers and their children.

This rearrangement joins TRBV5-1 to TRBJ1-1, with D possibly TRBD1 on 6 matching bases. This receptor was identified in a boy aged 5-17 years in good health. Sequencing was carried out using blood. Here the CDR3 reads CASSPGGRGNTEAFF. CDR3 coding DNA: TGCGCCAGCAGCCCGGGGGGCAGGGGGAACACTGAAGCTTTCTTT.